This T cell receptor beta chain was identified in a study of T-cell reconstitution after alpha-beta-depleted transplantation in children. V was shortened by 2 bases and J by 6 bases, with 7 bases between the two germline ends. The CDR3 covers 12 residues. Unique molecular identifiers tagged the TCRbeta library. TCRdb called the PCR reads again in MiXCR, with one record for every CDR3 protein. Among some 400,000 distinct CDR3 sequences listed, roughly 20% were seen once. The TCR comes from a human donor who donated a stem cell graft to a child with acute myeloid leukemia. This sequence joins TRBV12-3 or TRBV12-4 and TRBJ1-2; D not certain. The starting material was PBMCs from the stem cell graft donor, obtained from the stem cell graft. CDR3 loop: CASSLSWDGYTF. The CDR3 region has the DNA TGTGCCAGCAGTTTATCGTGGGATGGCTACACCTTC.